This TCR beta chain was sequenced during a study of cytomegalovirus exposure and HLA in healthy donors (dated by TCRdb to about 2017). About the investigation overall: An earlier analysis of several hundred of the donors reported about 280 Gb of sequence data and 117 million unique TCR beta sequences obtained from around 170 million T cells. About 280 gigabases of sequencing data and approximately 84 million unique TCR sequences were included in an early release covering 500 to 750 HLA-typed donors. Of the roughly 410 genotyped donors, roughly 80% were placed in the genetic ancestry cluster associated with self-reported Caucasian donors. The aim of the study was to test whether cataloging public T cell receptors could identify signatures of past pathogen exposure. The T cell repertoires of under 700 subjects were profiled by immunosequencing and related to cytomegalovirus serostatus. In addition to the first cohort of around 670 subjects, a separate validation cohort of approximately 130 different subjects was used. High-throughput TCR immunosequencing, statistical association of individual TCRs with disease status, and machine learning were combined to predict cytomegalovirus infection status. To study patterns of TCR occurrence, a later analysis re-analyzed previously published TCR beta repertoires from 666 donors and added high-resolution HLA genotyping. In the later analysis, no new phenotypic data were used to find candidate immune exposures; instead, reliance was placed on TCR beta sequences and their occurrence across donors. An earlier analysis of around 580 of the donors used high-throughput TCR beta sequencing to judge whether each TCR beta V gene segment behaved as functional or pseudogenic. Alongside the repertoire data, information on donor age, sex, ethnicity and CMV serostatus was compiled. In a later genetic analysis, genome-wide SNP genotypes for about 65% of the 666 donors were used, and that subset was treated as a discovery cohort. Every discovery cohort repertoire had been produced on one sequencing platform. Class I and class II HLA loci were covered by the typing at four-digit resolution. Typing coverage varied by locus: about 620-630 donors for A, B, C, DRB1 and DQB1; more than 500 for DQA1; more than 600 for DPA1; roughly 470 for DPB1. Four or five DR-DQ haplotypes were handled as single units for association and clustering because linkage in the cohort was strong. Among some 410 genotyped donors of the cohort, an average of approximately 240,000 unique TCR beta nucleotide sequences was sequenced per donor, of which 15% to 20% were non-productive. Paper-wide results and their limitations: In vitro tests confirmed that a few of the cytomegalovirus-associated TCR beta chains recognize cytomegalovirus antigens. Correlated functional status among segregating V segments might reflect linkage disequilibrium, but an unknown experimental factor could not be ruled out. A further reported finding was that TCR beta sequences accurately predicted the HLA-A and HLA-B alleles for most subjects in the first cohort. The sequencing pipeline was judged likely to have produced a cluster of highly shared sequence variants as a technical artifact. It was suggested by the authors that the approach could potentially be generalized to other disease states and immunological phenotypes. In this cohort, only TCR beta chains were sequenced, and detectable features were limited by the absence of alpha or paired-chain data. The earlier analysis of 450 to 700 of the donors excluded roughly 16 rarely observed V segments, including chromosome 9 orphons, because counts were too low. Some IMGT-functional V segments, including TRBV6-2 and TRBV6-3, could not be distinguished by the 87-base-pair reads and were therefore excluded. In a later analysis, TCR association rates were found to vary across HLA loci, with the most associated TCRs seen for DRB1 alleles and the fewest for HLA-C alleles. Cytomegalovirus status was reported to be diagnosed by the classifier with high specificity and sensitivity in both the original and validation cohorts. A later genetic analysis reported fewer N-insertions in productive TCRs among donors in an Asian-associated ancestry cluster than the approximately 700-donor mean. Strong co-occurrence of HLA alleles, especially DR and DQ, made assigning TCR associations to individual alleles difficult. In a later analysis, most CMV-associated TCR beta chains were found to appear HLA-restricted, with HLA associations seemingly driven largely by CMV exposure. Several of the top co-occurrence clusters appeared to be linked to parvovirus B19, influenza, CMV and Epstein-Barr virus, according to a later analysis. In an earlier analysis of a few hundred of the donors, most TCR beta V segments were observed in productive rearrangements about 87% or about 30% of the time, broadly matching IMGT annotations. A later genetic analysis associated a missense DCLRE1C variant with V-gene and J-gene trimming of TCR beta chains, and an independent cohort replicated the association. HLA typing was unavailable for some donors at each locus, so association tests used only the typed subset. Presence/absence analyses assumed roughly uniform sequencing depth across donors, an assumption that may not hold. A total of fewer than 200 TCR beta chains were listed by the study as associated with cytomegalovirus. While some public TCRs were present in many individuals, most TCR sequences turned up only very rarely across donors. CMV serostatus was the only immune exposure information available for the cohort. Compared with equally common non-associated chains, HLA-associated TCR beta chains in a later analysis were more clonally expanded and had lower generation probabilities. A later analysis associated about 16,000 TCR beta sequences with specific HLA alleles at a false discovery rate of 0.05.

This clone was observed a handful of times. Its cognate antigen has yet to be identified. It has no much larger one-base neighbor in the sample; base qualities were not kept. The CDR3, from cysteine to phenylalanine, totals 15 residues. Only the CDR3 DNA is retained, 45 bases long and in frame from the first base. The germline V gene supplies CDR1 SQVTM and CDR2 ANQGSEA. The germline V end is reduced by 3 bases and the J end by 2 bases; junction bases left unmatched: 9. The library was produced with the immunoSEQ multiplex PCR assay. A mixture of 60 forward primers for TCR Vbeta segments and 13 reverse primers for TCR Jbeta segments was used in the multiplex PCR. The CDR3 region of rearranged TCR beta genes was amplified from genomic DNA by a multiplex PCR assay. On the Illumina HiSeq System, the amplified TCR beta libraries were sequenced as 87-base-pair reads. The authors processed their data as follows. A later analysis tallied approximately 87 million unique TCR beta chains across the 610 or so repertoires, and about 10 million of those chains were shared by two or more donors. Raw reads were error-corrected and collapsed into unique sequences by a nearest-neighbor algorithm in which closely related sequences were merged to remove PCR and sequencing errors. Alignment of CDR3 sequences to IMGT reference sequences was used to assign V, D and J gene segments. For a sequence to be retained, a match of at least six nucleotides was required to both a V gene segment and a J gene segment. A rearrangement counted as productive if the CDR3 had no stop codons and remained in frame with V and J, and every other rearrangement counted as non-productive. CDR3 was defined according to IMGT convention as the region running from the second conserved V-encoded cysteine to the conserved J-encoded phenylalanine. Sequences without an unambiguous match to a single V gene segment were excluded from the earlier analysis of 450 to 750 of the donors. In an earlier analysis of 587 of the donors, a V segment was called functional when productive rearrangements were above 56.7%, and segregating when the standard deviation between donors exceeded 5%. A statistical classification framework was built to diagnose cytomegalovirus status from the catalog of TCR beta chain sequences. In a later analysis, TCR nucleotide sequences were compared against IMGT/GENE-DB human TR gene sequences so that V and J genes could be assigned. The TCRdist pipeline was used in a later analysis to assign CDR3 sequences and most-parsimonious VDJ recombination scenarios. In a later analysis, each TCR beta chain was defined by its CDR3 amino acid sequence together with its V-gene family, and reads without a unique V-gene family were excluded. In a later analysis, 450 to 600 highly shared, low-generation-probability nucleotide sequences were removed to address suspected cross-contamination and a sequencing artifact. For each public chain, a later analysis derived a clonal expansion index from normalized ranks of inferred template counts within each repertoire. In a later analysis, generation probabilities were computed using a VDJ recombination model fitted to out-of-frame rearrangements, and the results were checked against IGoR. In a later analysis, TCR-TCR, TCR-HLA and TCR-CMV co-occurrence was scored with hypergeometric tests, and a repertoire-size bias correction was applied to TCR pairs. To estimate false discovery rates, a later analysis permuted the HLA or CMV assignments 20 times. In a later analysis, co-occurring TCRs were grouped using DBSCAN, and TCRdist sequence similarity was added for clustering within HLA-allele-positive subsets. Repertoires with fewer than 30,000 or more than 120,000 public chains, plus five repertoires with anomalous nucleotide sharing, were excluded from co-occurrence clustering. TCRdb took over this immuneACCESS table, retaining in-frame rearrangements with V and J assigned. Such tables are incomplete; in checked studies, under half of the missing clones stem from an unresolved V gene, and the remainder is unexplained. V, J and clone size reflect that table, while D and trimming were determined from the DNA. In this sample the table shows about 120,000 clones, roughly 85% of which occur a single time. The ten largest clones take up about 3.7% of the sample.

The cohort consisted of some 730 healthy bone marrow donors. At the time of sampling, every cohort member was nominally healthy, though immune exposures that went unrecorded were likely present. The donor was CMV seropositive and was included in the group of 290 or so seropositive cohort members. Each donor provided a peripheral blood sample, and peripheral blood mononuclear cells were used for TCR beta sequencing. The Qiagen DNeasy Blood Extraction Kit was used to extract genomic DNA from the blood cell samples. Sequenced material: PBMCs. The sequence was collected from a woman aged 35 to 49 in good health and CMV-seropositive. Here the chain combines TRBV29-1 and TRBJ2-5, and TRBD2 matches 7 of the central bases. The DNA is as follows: TGCAGCGTTGATGGGTTTAGCGGGTGGCAAGAGACCCAGTACTTC. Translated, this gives CSVDGFSGWQETQYF.